This TCR beta chain derives from a study of T cell repertoires in cytomegalovirus infection (dated by TCRdb to about 2019). Concerning the study at large: Because public TCR beta signatures pointed to carriage of CMV infection together with the matching HLA type, the HLA type of each donor mattered for the analysis. Results and caveats for the whole study, not just this receptor: Cumulative frequency of public TCR beta family members discriminated carriers of CMV infection plus the relevant HLA type in this cohort and an independent roughly 340-donor cohort. The ex vivo response was dominated by HLA-C-restricted CMV-specific TCR beta clonotypes, which also provided the single most frequent clonotype in two of eight donors.

Comments on this clonotype: The target of this receptor is not known. The sample holds no much larger clone one base away, and base qualities are not on file.

Sequencing relied on an Illumina HiSeq 1500. TCRdb applied fastp at Q25 and MiXCR to the public reads, then kept only in-frame beta chains. Rows are combined by CDR3 protein, so each entry shows the most common genes and DNA. Within this sample are some 320,000 distinct CDR3 sequences, with roughly 9.5% of them counted one time only. The ten largest clones add up to roughly 4% of the sample. V was cut back by 6 bases and J by 1 base, leaving a gap of 16 bases between them. The CDR3 measures 16 amino acids from cysteine to phenylalanine. The retained sequence is limited to the CDR3, 48 bases, with the frame set at the first base. Via the germline V gene, CDR1 is MNHNS and CDR2 SASEGT.

This chain is built from TRBV6-1 and TRBJ2-4; the D segment could be TRBD1, given 6 matching bases. This clonotype was obtained from a human donor in good health (CMV status not recorded). Some clones in this sample may be carry-over from other donors' samples. Sequenced input: PBMCs. The CDR3 region has the sequence CASSSNRAAAKNIQYF. The DNA is TGTGCCAGCAGCTCTAACAGGGCTGCGGCCAAAAACATTCAGTACTTC.